This T cell receptor (beta chain) is drawn from a study of T cells in Graves' hyperthyroidism and ophthalmopathy. The TCR beta CDR3 regions underwent amplification using RNA transcripts as the source. When the TCR CDR3 underwent first-round RT-PCR, the HTBI primer set was used. One entry per CDR3 protein results from TCRdb running MiXCR on the multiplex PCR reads. The profile covers just over 550,000 distinct CDR3 sequences, with more than 45% appearing a single time and about 8.2% taken by the ten largest. At least ten counts were recorded for this clonotype. Its target is not known. This CDR3 region has 17 residues. Trimming stripped 5 bases from V and 1 base from J, with 19 bases between. CDR1 and CDR2 (germline): KGHDR, SFDVKD. Regarding the study as a whole: Stable hyperthyroidism was separated from ophthalmopathy by a model based on 13 V-J features. Also found in blood were most expanded thyroid clonotypes above 0.001.

The source of this sequence is a woman aged 18-35 years with Graves' hyperthyroidism. This chain links TRBV24-1 with TRBJ2-5, with D tentatively TRBD1 (5 bases). Input material: peripheral blood or thyroid tissue (not recorded which). The CDR3 spells CATSGRISRVPQETQYF. CDR3 in DNA: TGTGCCACCAGTGGTAGGATTTCCAGGGTTCCCCAAGAGACCCAGTACTTC.